These T cell receptor beta chains were read from a single sample in a study of ipilimumab plus nivolumab after autologous stem cell transplantation. Measured with immunoSEQ multiplex PCR; TCRdb has only the in-frame clones, and not every one. The sample holds 17,000 or so clones, about 65% seen once. The specimen was PBMCs, collected in a trial of ipilimumab plus nivolumab as post-transplant consolidation. The receptors shown here come from a male donor with diffuse large B-cell lymphoma. Both conserved end residues are part of each CDR3. A D gene is named only where the DNA matches it firmly. Clone size, where shown, is once, few, many, or a class for clones that have expanded.

d_call j_call clone_size v_call cdr3_nt cdr3_aa
TRBD1 TRBJ1-2 - TRBV5-1 TGCGCCAGCAGCCCGACAGGGGTCTATGGCTACACCTTC CASSPTGVYGYTF
- TRBJ2-7 few TRBV6-1 TGTGCCAGCAAGGGCCCAGACTCCTACGAGCAGTACTTC CASKGPDSYEQYF
- TRBJ2-1 - TRBV5-4 TGTGCCAGCAGCTTGGCCAGGACTAACTACAATGAGCAGTTCTTC CASSLARTNYNEQFF
TRBD1 TRBJ1-2 - TRBV6-1 TGTGCCAGCAGTAAGCAGGGGGCGCATGGCTACACCTTC CASSKQGAHGYTF
- TRBJ2-2 few TRBV2 TGTGCCAGCAGACTTCTGACTAGTTACACCGGGGAGCTGTTTTTT CASRLLTSYTGELFF
TRBD2 TRBJ2-3 few TRBV2 TGTGCCAGCTCGCGACTAGCGGGGAGGACAGATACGCAGTATTTT CASSRLAGRTDTQYF
- TRBJ1-2 few TRBV5-1 TGCGCCAGCAGCTTGGACAGGGTTGAGCGTGGCTACACCTTC CASSLDRVERGYTF
- TRBJ2-1 few TRBV7-8 TGTGCCAGCAGCTTAGCGGGGGACCCCTACAATGAGCAGTTCTTC CASSLAGDPYNEQFF
- TRBJ1-1 - TRBV7-3 TGTGCCAGCAGCTTAGGGGCTTTGGGGAACACTGAAGCTTTCTTT CASSLGALGNTEAFF
- TRBJ2-1 - TRBV19 TGTGCCACCCTTCAGAGACGGGGTGAGCAGTTCTTC CATLQRRGEQFF
- TRBJ1-5 - TRBV30 TGTGCCTGGAGTGTACGAAAGCCCCAGCATTTT CAWSVRKPQHF
TRBD1 TRBJ1-1 - TRBV19 TGTGCCAGTAGTATAGACTCGACAGGGGGCACTGAAGCTTTCTTT CASSIDSTGGTEAFF
- TRBJ2-1 - TRBV5-6 TGTGCCAGCAGCTTGGGTACACTAAATGAGCAGTTCTTC CASSLGTLNEQFF
- TRBJ2-5 - TRBV5-3 TGTGCCAGAAGCATGGGACCCAGGGAGACCCAGTACTTC CARSMGPRETQYF
- TRBJ2-3 - TRBV6-1 TGTGCCAGCAGATCGGGCGGCACAGATACGCAGTATTTT CASRSGGTDTQYF
TRBD1 TRBJ2-3 - TRBV4-2 TGTGCCAGCAGCCCCAGACAGGGCTCCACAGATACGCAGTATTTT CASSPRQGSTDTQYF